A single sample gave rise to the 30 T cell receptor beta chains below, sequenced in a study of T-cell memory formation after mild COVID-19. TCRdb passed the 5' RACE reads through MiXCR, listing each CDR3 protein once. This sample has around 150,000 distinct CDR3 sequences; roughly 15% occur once, and the top ten carry over 12%. Input material: PBMCs or a T cell subset sorted from them (not recorded which). The receptors shown here come from an adult woman who had mild COVID-19 (a few samples of this study predate the infection). Cell type and time point are not known.

V usage is TRBV3-1 and J usage is TRBJ1-1; possible D gene TRBD1, 5 bases. The CDR3 sequence is 13 residues long. V was pared by 1 base and J by 11 bases, with 14 bases between. Germline CDR1 and CDR2: LGHDT and YNNKEL (reference sequence). The CDR3 loop reads CASSQAWGGEAFF. The CDR3 nucleotides are TGTGCCAGCAGCCAAGCTTGGGGGGGTGAGGCTTTCTTT.

The chain combines TRBV4-2 with TRBJ2-7; tentative D call: TRBD2 (6 bases). Germline values: CDR1 LGHNA, CDR2 YNFKEQ. V dropped 1 base and J dropped 3 bases, with 10 bases sitting between them. There are 14 residues in the CDR3. The chain's CDR3 is CASSQVAAGYEQYF. The CDR3 DNA reads as TGTGCCAGCAGCCAAGTAGCGGCGGGCTACGAGCAGTACTTC.

This clonotype appeared a few times. The chain couples TRBV7-2 to TRBJ2-2, with a weak D call TRBD2 (6 bases). The germline V and J ends were trimmed by 5 bases and 4 bases, with 14 bases remaining between them. In germline, CDR1 is SGHTA, CDR2 FQGNSA. The CDR3 is made up of 15 amino acids. This chain's CDR3 is CASSLQRRGTGELFF. CDR3 bases: TGTGCCAGCAGCCTCCAGCGGAGGGGCACCGGGGAGCTGTTTTTT.

The chain uses TRBV7-3 and TRBJ2-7; D is unclear. CDR3 length equals 16 residues. Germline CDR1 reads SGHTA; CDR2 reads FQGTGA. Trimming removed 5 bases at V and 3 bases at J, with 20 bases between. This CDR3 reads CASSISGPRSVYEQYF. The CDR3, as DNA: TGTGCCAGCAGCATATCGGGCCCCCGGTCGGTCTACGAGCAGTACTTC.

This clonotype occurred a few times. This chain joins TRBV7-6 and TRBJ1-1; 9 bases fit TRBD1. The CDR3 totals 16 residues. The V gene's germline CDR1 is SGHVS and CDR2 FNYEAQ. Trimming took 1 base from V and 0 from J; bases not matched to a gene: 3. The DNA of the CDR3 is TGTGCCAGCAGCTTAGGCGGGACAGGGATGAACACTGAAGCTTTCTTT. Amino acids: CASSLGGTGMNTEAFF.

This clonotype was seen a handful of times. The chain joins TRBV24-1 to TRBJ1-5; possibly TRBD1 for D (6 bases). The CDR3 is 19 residues long. CDR1 and CDR2 from the germline V gene are KGHDR and SFDVKD. Deletions cut 4 bases from V and 0 bases from J, with 21 bases between. In DNA form, the CDR3 reads TGTGCCACCAGTGACTATCGGGACACTGCAATAAATAGCAATCAGCCCCAGCATTTT. As protein: CATSDYRDTAINSNQPQHF.

The chain couples TRBV9 to TRBJ2-5, with 8 nucleotides matching TRBD2. This CDR3 region has 15 residues. V gave up 0 bases and J gave up 1 base; unmatched junction bases: 2. Germline CDR1 SGDLS, CDR2 YYNGEE. CDR3 DNA: TGTGCCAGCAGCGTAGGTACTAGCGGCCAAGAGACCCAGTACTTC. Translation gives CASSVGTSGQETQYF.

This clonotype was seen a few times. The CDR3 reads CASSPPGRLRNTEAFF. The DNA of the CDR3 is TGTGCCAGCAGCCCACCGGGACGGTTAAGGAACACTGAAGCTTTCTTT. This chain links TRBV12-3 or TRBV12-4 with TRBJ1-1, with D tentatively TRBD1 (5 bases). This CDR3 is built from 16 residues. Trimming pared 6 bases from V and 1 base from J, leaving 18 bases between.

Ten or more counts support this clonotype. V is TRBV9 and J is TRBJ2-7; 8 bases are a match to TRBD2. The trim removed 7 bases at V and 5 bases at J, leaving 8 bases unmatched. Germline loops: CDR1 SGDLS, CDR2 YYNGEE. The CDR3 covers 13 residues. The CDR3 spells CASGGLAPHEQYF. The CDR3 DNA follows: TGTGCCAGCGGAGGACTAGCCCCTCACGAGCAGTACTTC.

This chain connects TRBV5-4 to TRBJ2-2, with 12 bases aligning to TRBD2. The CDR3 is made up of 16 amino acids. From germline, CDR1 is SGHNT and CDR2 YYREEE (reference sequence). V was pared by 4 bases and J by 5 bases, with 6 bases of the junction left unmatched. CDR3: CASSRGLAGRTGELFF. CDR3 sequence (DNA): TGTGCCAGCAGCCGCGGACTAGCGGGGAGAACCGGGGAGCTGTTTTTT.

The table lists this clonotype with a few counts. The chain links TRBV11-2 to TRBJ2-5; 7 bases are shared with TRBD1. The CDR3 length is 15 residues. Germline CDR1 SGHAT, CDR2 FQNNGV. V shed 1 base, J shed 4 bases, and the junction held 6 bases outside the gene matches. The CDR3 sequence is CASSLVGQVSETQYF. CDR3 in DNA: TGTGCCAGCAGCTTAGTAGGACAGGTATCAGAGACCCAGTACTTC. The whole variable domain, filled in from reference TRBV11-2 and TRBJ2-5, reads EAGVAQSPRYKIIEKRQSVAFWCNPISGHATLYWYQQILGQGPKLLIQFQNNGVVDDSQLPKDRFSAERLKGVDSTLKIQPAKLEDSAVYLCASSLVGQVSETQYFGPGTRLLVL.

The rearrangement joins TRBV2 to TRBJ2-7; no definite D call. CDR1 is SNHLY and CDR2 is FYNNEI in the germline V gene. Trimming cost V 4 bases and J 2 bases, with 12 bases left between them. CDR3 length equals 14 residues. The CDR3: CASSADGTPYEQYF. The CDR3, as DNA: TGTGCCAGCAGTGCGGACGGTACTCCCTACGAGCAGTACTTC.

The genes are TRBV20-1 and TRBJ1-5; no clear D. This CDR3 is built from 12 residues. Germline CDR1 DFQATT, CDR2 SNEGSKA (reference sequence). The V and J ends lost 1 base and 6 bases respectively, with 7 bases between them. CDR3 amino acids: CSARASGQPQHF. As DNA, the CDR3 is TGCAGTGCTAGAGCCTCAGGTCAGCCCCAGCATTTT.

In this sample, this clonotype turned up a few times. The chain recombines TRBV4-2 with TRBJ2-5, with D tentatively TRBD2 (5 bases). Looked up from germline, CDR1 is LGHNA and CDR2 is YNFKEQ. V was trimmed by 1 base and J by 5 bases, leaving 11 bases between them. The length of the CDR3 is 14 residues. As DNA, the CDR3 is TGTGCCAGCAGCCAAGGTTTTGGCGGGGAGACCCAGTACTTC. Protein product: CASSQGFGGETQYF.

This clonotype came up many times. The chain has TRBV5-1 and TRBJ2-7, with D possibly matching TRBD1 (6 bases). V lost 5 bases and J 2 bases, leaving 17 bases between the germline ends. This CDR3 contains 15 residues. CDR1 is SGHRS and CDR2 is YFSETQ in the germline V gene. For the CDR3, the DNA is TGCGCCAGCAGTTCCTCACAGGGAGCTCCCTACGAGCAGTACTTC. Its translation: CASSSSQGAPYEQYF.

The chain has TRBV4-3 and TRBJ2-4; 7 bases are a match to TRBD2. This CDR3 is 16 amino acids long. The germline CDR1 and CDR2 sequences are LGHNA and YSLEER. Trimming at V came to 0 bases and at J to 5 bases, leaving 7 bases not matched to a gene. The CDR3 DNA reads TGCGCCAGCAGCCAAGATCCGCAAGCGGGACAAAACATTCAGTACTTC. As protein: CASSQDPQAGQNIQYF.

The table lists this clonotype with a few counts. V usage is TRBV7-9 and J usage is TRBJ2-7, with D tentatively TRBD1 or TRBD2 (5 bases each). Germline values: CDR1 SEHNR, CDR2 FQNEAQ (reference sequence). The CDR3 runs 16 residues. V dropped 5 bases and J dropped 3 bases, with 20 bases sitting between them. The DNA for the CDR3 is TGTGCCAGCAGCCAAGGTTATGGGGGTGGTAACTACGAGCAGTACTTC. Amino acids: CASSQGYGGGNYEQYF.

This clonotype was detected only a few times. This rearrangement joins TRBV6-5 to TRBJ2-7; 8 bases match TRBD1. Germline assignment: CDR1 MNHEY and CDR2 SVGAGI. This CDR3 has 14 amino acids. With 5 bases clipped from V and 3 bases from J, the junction kept 6 bases outside the gene matches. CDR3 loop: CASSTDRVIYEQYF. CDR3 DNA sequence: TGTGCCAGCAGTACGGACAGGGTTATCTACGAGCAGTACTTC.

The chain uses TRBV12-3 or TRBV12-4 and TRBJ1-1; 7 bases fit TRBD1. The CDR3 loop spans 15 amino acids. Germline trimming cut 5 bases from V and 1 base from J; bases unmatched to any gene: 7. The CDR3 loop is CASSLRQGSNTEAFF. DNA for the CDR3: TGTGCCAGCAGTCTCCGACAGGGATCGAACACTGAAGCTTTCTTT.

This clonotype has just one count. The chain links TRBV18 to TRBJ1-4; weak D call: TRBD1 (6 bases). Between the trimmed V and J ends, which lost 1 base and 0 bases, there was a span of 12 bases. The CDR3 covers 17 residues. CDR1 is KGHSH, CDR2 LQKENI, per germline. For the CDR3, the DNA is TGTGCCAGCTCACCACTTGTAAACAGGGCAACTAATGAAAAACTGTTTTTT. Residues: CASSPLVNRATNEKLFF.

The chain couples TRBV7-2 to TRBJ2-3; TRBD2 aligns across 7 bases. The CDR3 is 14 amino acids. V shed 2 bases, J shed 2 bases, and the junction held 1 base outside the gene matches. Germline CDR1 reads SGHTA; CDR2 reads FQGNSA. The CDR3 DNA sequence: TGTGCCAGCAGCTTACGACTAGCCACAGATACGCAGTATTTT. Translating gives CASSLRLATDTQYF.

The chain recombines TRBV4-3 with TRBJ1-1, with TRBD1 as a possible D gene (5 bases). The V and J ends lost 0 bases and 3 bases respectively, with 11 bases between them. The CDR3 runs 15 residues. CDR1 and CDR2 (germline): LGHNA, YSLEER. In nucleotides, the CDR3 is TGCGCCAGCAGCCAAGACCCCGGGGGGGACACTGAAGCTTTCTTT. Its protein product is CASSQDPGGDTEAFF.

This clonotype was recorded a few times. This chain links TRBV11-2 with TRBJ2-3; D assignment may be TRBD1 or TRBD2 (5 bases each). This CDR3 spans 14 amino acids. Germline V gives CDR1 SGHAT, CDR2 FQNNGV. Between the trimmed V and J ends, which lost 5 bases and 2 bases, there was a span of 11 bases. The DNA of the CDR3 is TGTGCCAGCAGCCTGGGACCCCTCACAGATACGCAGTATTTT. Encoded protein: CASSLGPLTDTQYF.

The V gene is TRBV7-3, the J gene TRBJ2-3, with D unresolved. V lost 3 bases, J lost 7 bases, and 11 bases lay in between. The CDR3 contains 13 residues. Germline loops: CDR1 SGHTA, CDR2 FQGTGA. The CDR3 DNA is TGTGCCAGCAGCTTGTGGAGCATGAATACGCAGTATTTT. Residues: CASSLWSMNTQYF.

The chain links TRBV4-2 to TRBJ2-3, with D perhaps matching TRBD2 (6 bases). Per the germline V gene, CDR1 is LGHNA and CDR2 is YNFKEQ. Trimming shortened V by 4 bases and J by 5 bases, and 22 bases separated the two germline ends. The CDR3 is 17 residues long. The chain's CDR3 is CASSREVTGSWEDTQYF. The CDR3 nucleotides are TGTGCCAGCAGCCGAGAAGTAACCGGGAGTTGGGAAGATACGCAGTATTTT.

The chain links TRBV5-6 to TRBJ2-5, with no clear D. The CDR3 extends over 14 amino acids. The V end was cut by 0 bases, the J end by 5 bases, with 11 bases between. Per the germline V gene, CDR1 is SGHDT and CDR2 is YYEEEE. CDR3 nucleotide sequence: TGTGCCAGCAGCTTGGTAGAGCGAAGGGAGACCCAGTACTTC. Its translation is CASSLVERRETQYF.

This clonotype appeared a few times. The chain is built from TRBV27 and TRBJ1-5; 10 bases match TRBD1. V was pared by 8 bases and J by 1 base, with 5 bases of the junction left unmatched. Germline CDR1 MNHEY, CDR2 SMNVEV (reference sequence). The CDR3 is 15 amino acids. The CDR3 DNA follows: TGTGCCAGCTGTCCGGGACAGGGGAGCAATCAGCCCCAGCATTTT. Protein product: CASCPGQGSNQPQHF.

This clonotype has just a few counts. J is TRBJ1-1 and V is TRBV29-1; D is perhaps TRBD1 (6 bases). The CDR3 loop spans 14 amino acids. From germline, CDR1 is SQVTM and CDR2 ANQGSEA. V was pared by 2 bases and J by 4 bases, with 14 bases between. In DNA, the CDR3 is TGCAGCGTTGAATTTCGGGGGGCAAGCACTGAAGCTTTCTTT. It translates to CSVEFRGASTEAFF.

In its sample, this clonotype was seen a few times. The chain joins TRBV4-1 to TRBJ2-7; a weak D match, TRBD2 (7 bases). The V and J ends lost 0 bases and 4 bases respectively, with 19 bases between them. This CDR3 comprises 17 residues. Germline CDR1 and CDR2: MGHRA and YSYEKL. The CDR3 loop is CASSQDPGGWSTYEQYF. The CDR3 DNA is TGCGCCAGCAGCCAAGATCCGGGGGGCTGGAGTACATACGAGCAGTACTTC.

The chain joins TRBV20-1 to TRBJ2-1, with TRBD2 matching 12 bases. Per the germline V gene, CDR1 is DFQATT and CDR2 is SNEGSKA (reference sequence). V trimming: 2 bases; J trimming: 4 bases; junction bases outside the gene matches: 24. The CDR3 is 22 amino acids. The CDR3 bases are TGCAGTGCTAGAAAGACACAAACTAGCGGGGGGCCCAACTTCCCACCGTACAATGAGCAGTTCTTC. Protein sequence: CSARKTQTSGGPNFPPYNEQFF.